The 7 T cell receptor beta chains in this list originate from one sample, sequenced in a study of Graves' ophthalmopathy and Graves' hyperthyroidism (dated by TCRdb to the late 2010s). The instrument given in TCRdb is Illumina HiSeq 2000. TCR beta CDR3 regions were amplified from RNA transcripts for repertoire sequencing. The first round was an RT-PCR using HTBI primers with the Qiagen OneStep RT-PCR kit, and this first round was followed by a second-round multiplex PCR, then size selection and purification. TCRdb reprocessed the public reads (quality trimming at Q25 with fastp, clone calling with MiXCR) and kept in-frame beta chains. Rows with one shared CDR3 protein collapse into an entry with the most common genes and DNA. The sample table shows some 150,000 distinct CDR3 sequences, and 39% are seen once. Roughly 9% of the sample rests with the top ten. The material sequenced was peripheral blood. The receptor set was obtained from a young man with Graves' ophthalmopathy. Donor details come from another sample of the same person, matched by shared clones.

The rearrangement uses TRBV11-2 and TRBJ2-5; 7 nucleotides agree with TRBD2. The CDR3 runs 16 residues. V shed 1 base and J 7 bases; nucleotides not matched to a gene: 12. Germline loops: CDR1 SGHAT, CDR2 FQNNGV. CDR3 residues: CASSLVSSGAVGTQYF. Here the CDR3 DNA reads TGTGCCAGCAGCTTAGTGTCTAGCGGCGCCGTTGGGACCCAGTACTTC.

Many counts were recorded for this clonotype. The genes are TRBV6-1 and TRBJ2-7; D is unresolved. Germline V gene lookup returns CDR1 MNHNS and CDR2 SASEGT. There are 9 residues in the CDR3. Trimming took 8 bases from V and 5 from J, leaving 4 bases between them. The CDR3 region is CASGDEQYF. DNA of the CDR3: TGTGCCAGCGGCGACGAGCAGTACTTC.

This clonotype was seen ten or more times. The chain employs TRBV7-2 and TRBJ1-1; possibly TRBD1 for D (5 bases). The CDR3 length is 13 residues. The V end was cut by 4 bases, the J end by 7 bases, with 13 bases between. Germline CDR1 SGHTA, CDR2 FQGNSA. The CDR3 region is CASSSQYTGEAFF. DNA for the CDR3: TGTGCCAGCAGCTCCCAATATACAGGTGAAGCTTTCTTT. Full variable domain (missing parts from reference TRBV7-2 and TRBJ1-1): GAGVSQSPSNKVTEKGKDVELRCDPISGHTALYWYRQSLGQGLEFLIYFQGNSAPDKSGLPSDRFSAERTGGSVSTLTIQRTQQEDSAVYLCASSSQYTGEAFFGQGTRLTVV.

This clonotype was seen at least ten times. The chain couples TRBV7-9 to TRBJ1-2; D not certain. Trimming removed 0 bases at V and 6 bases at J, with 14 bases between. The CDR3 runs to 15 residues. Germline CDR1 reads SEHNR; CDR2 reads FQNEAQ (reference sequence). In nucleotides, the CDR3 is TGTGCCAGCAGCTTAGCGCCGGGGTTTCGCGATGGCTACACCTTC. It is translated as CASSLAPGFRDGYTF.

There are many counts of this clonotype. This rearrangement joins TRBV19 to TRBJ1-2; TRBD1 matches at 12 bases. Germline V gene sequence: CDR1 LNHDA, CDR2 SQIVND (reference sequence). The V and J ends lost 6 bases and 5 bases, in that order; junction bases with no gene match: 10. The CDR3 runs 16 residues. The DNA for the CDR3 is TGTGCCAGTAGCACGGGACAGGGGGCCCTTGGGTATGGCTACACCTTC. This translates into CASSTGQGALGYGYTF.

This clonotype has a count of ten or more. The chain carries TRBV15 and TRBJ1-3, with a possible D match to TRBD1 (5 bases). With 1 base removed from V and 1 base from J, the gap between germline ends came to 14 bases. The CDR3 contains 17 residues. Germline CDR1 and CDR2: LNHNV and YYDKDF (reference sequence). This CDR3 is CATSRVQGSISGNTIYF. CDR3 DNA: TGTGCCACCAGCAGAGTGCAGGGAAGTATATCTGGAAACACCATATATTTT. The entire variable domain, with the rest obtained from reference TRBV15 and TRBJ1-3, is as follows: DAMVIQNPRYQVTQFGKPVTLSCSQTLNHNVMYWYQQKSSQAPKLLFHYYDKDFNNEADTPDNFQSRRPNTSFCFLDIRSPGLGDTAMYLCATSRVQGSISGNTIYFGEGSWLTVV.

Only a few counts were recorded for this clonotype. The CDR3 bases are TGTGCCAGCCGGACAGGGGGCAGTTCACCCCTCCACTTT. The encoded protein is CASRTGGSSPLHF. The chain uses TRBV12-3 or TRBV12-4 and TRBJ1-6; TRBD1 agrees at 11 bases. J lost 9 bases, V lost 8 bases, and 3 bases had no gene match. There are 13 residues in the CDR3.